This T cell receptor (beta chain) is drawn from a study of CD4 T cells in relation to SARS-CoV-2 and coronaviruses. On the study more broadly: After 10 days of antigen culture, PBMC TCR beta CDR3s were sequenced. No peptide or an HIV-1 Nef peptide pool served as negative control. The restricting HLA molecule for shared crossreactive spike epitopes was mapped.

Before the COVID-19 pandemic, during about 2011-2018, CD4+ T cells were taken from unexposed donors. The cells were cultured for roughly 11 days before CD4+ T cells were isolated. Cells permitting, SARS-CoV-2 S/N and four cold-coronavirus spikes were tested on unexposed-donor CD4+ T cells. Measured with immunoSEQ multiplex PCR; TCRdb has only the in-frame clones, and not every one. Seen here are about 26,000 clones, about four fifths observed once, and the top ten hold about 9.4%. Note on this clone: Its antigen remains unidentified.

This clonotype originated in a human donor in good health. The material sequenced was CD4+ T cells from PBMCs, cultured in vitro.

The CDR3 region has the DNA TGCGCCAGCAGCCCAGGACTAGCGGGGTGGGATGAGCAGTTCTTC. Amino acids: CASSPGLAGWDEQFF. The chain links TRBV4-3 to TRBJ2-1; TRBD2 matches at 12 bases. Germline V lookup: CDR1 LGHNA, CDR2 YSLEER. Losses at the gene ends were 4 bases for V and 8 bases for J; bases not matched to a gene: 6. The CDR3 spans 15 residues.